The 17 T cell receptor beta chains reported below all come from one sample, sequenced in a study of cytomegalovirus exposure and HLA in healthy donors. It was with 60 Vbeta and 13 Jbeta primers that the PCR ran. TCRdb's copy holds only in-frame clones and misses some; the assay was immunoSEQ multiplex PCR. Among about 95,000 clones, about two thirds were seen once, and the ten largest hold more than 12%. Sequencing was performed on PBMCs. These TCRs come from a woman between 50 and 59 years old in good health and CMV-seropositive.

The chain uses TRBV18 and TRBJ1-5; tentatively, D is TRBD1 (5 bases). The CDR3 consists of 16 residues. Germline V CDR1 and CDR2: KGHSH, LQKENI. V lost 2 bases and J lost 6, with 17 bases in between. The CDR3 coding sequence is TGTGCCAGCTCACCAGGAGGGGACGCCGGTGGTCAGCCCCAGCATTTT. This sequence encodes CASSPGGDAGGQPQHF.

This chain joins TRBV10-3 and TRBJ1-2, with D possibly matching TRBD1 (6 bases). V dropped 0 bases and J dropped 1 base, with 12 bases sitting between them. CDR3 length: 16 amino acids. Germline loops: CDR1 ENHRY, CDR2 SYGVKD. The CDR3 is CAISESGTGSNYGYTF. CDR3 nucleotide sequence: TGTGCCATCAGTGAGTCGGGAACAGGGAGTAACTATGGCTACACCTTC.

The chain recombines TRBV28 with TRBJ1-1; 8 bases map to TRBD1. Per the germline V gene, CDR1 is MDHEN and CDR2 is SYDVKM. Trimming at V came to 0 bases and at J to 1 base, leaving 4 bases not matched to a gene. The CDR3 covers 16 residues. CDR3 sequence: CASSLWTGVGNTEAFF. In DNA form, the CDR3 reads TGTGCCAGCAGTTTATGGACAGGGGTAGGGAACACTGAAGCTTTCTTT.

As to this clone: Within the sample, other DNA sequences also encode this same CDR3. The chain links TRBV11-3 to TRBJ2-1; TRBD2 matches at 13 bases. The V and J ends lost 3 bases and 4 bases, in that order; junction bases with no gene match: 3. The germline V gene has CDR1 SGHNT and CDR2 YENEEA. This CDR3 is 16 amino acids long. CDR3 amino acids: CASSLGTSGIYNEQFF. The CDR3 DNA sequence: TGTGCCAGCAGCTTGGGGACTAGCGGGATTTACAATGAGCAGTTCTTC.

The chain recombines TRBV7-3 with TRBJ1-1; no clear D. The CDR3 sequence is 13 residues long. Germline V CDR1 and CDR2: SGHTA, FQGTGA. V was trimmed by 2 bases and J by 5 bases, leaving 9 bases between them. CDR3 residues: CASSLWEGTEAFF. The CDR3 nucleotides read TGTGCCAGCAGCTTATGGGAGGGAACTGAAGCTTTCTTT.

This clone has only one observation. The V and J genes are TRBV4-1 and TRBJ2-5, with 8 nucleotides matching TRBD1. This CDR3 comprises 14 residues. From germline, CDR1 is MGHRA and CDR2 YSYEKL. The J segment lost 1 base and the V segment lost 6 bases, leaving 4 bases of the junction unmatched. CDR3 nucleotide sequence: TGCGCCAGCAGTCGGACAGGGCCCCAAGAGACCCAGTACTTC. It encodes CASSRTGPQETQYF.

The rearrangement joins TRBV2 to TRBJ2-2, with 7 bases lining up with TRBD2. Germline loops: CDR1 SNHLY, CDR2 FYNNEI. The length of the CDR3 is 14 residues. J lost 6 bases, V lost 2 bases, and 3 bases had no gene match. Written as DNA, the CDR3 is TGTGCCAGCAGTGAACGGGGGGACGCCGGGGAGCTGTTTTTT. This gives the protein CASSERGDAGELFF.

In this sample, this clone turned up a few times. The V call is TRBV5-6, the J call TRBJ2-3; 7 bases agree with TRBD1. J gave up 2 bases and V 7 bases, and 10 bases lay outside the gene matches. CDR3 length: 15 amino acids. Germline V gene sequence: CDR1 SGHDT, CDR2 YYEEEE. CDR3 DNA: TGTGCCAGCCTCCCTCGGACAGGATTCACAGATACGCAGTATTTT. Protein: CASLPRTGFTDTQYF. The full variable domain, rest sourced from reference TRBV5-6 and TRBJ2-3, is DAGVTQSPTHLIKTRGQQVTLRCSPKSGHDTVSWYQQALGQGPQFIFQYYEEEERQRGNFPDRFSGHQFPNYSSELNVNALLLGDSALYLCASLPRTGFTDTQYFGPGTRLTVL.

The chain employs TRBV6-5 and TRBJ2-1, with D perhaps matching TRBD1 (5 bases). The CDR3 contains 14 residues. The germline V gene has CDR1 MNHEY and CDR2 SVGAGI. Trimming cost V 2 bases and J 4 bases, with 9 bases left between them. The CDR3 DNA reads as TGTGCCAGCAGTTACGTGGGGCCATACAATGAGCAGTTCTTC. It translates to CASSYVGPYNEQFF.

The J gene is TRBJ2-3, the V gene TRBV18; D is ambiguous. The germline CDR1 and CDR2 sequences are KGHSH and LQKENI. The CDR3 covers 13 residues. Trimming left V 3 bases short and J 0 bases short, with 4 bases between. The CDR3 loop is CASSPPSTDTQYF. In DNA form, the CDR3 reads TGTGCCAGCTCACCCCCGAGCACAGATACGCAGTATTTT.

The chain employs TRBV4-2 and TRBJ2-7; perhaps TRBD2 as D (6 bases). The germline V and J ends were trimmed by 3 bases and 4 bases, with 16 bases remaining between them. The CDR3 spans 15 residues. The germline gives CDR1 LGHNA, CDR2 YNFKEQ. The CDR3 reads CASSQEGTTLYEQYF. CDR3 sequence (DNA): TGTGCCAGCAGCCAGGAGGGAACAACTCTTTACGAGCAGTACTTC.

The chain links TRBV11-3 to TRBJ2-5, with TRBD1 matching over 8 bases. The J call is uncertain, as TRBJ2-7 better fits the DNA end. The CDR3 consists of 17 residues. Germline CDR1 is SGHNT and CDR2 is YENEEA. In nucleotides, the CDR3 is TGTGCCAGCAAAGGCTTCGGGACAGGCTCGATACGGGGCGAGCAGTACTTC. Translation: CASKGFGTGSIRGEQYF.

V usage is TRBV5-5 and J usage is TRBJ2-1; no definite D call. The CDR3 runs 12 residues. Germline V lookup: CDR1 SGHKS, CDR2 YYEKEE (reference sequence). V lost 4 bases, J lost 3 bases, and 5 bases lay in between. The CDR3 sequence is CASSPGYNEQFF. The DNA of the CDR3 is TGTGCCAGCAGCCCCGGCTACAATGAGCAGTTCTTC.

The chain employs TRBV7-2 and TRBJ2-7, with a tentative D call TRBD2 (6 bases). From germline, CDR1 is SGHTA and CDR2 FQGNSA. With 2 bases removed from V and 3 bases from J, the gap between germline ends came to 14 bases. The CDR3 consists of 15 residues. Here the CDR3 DNA reads TGTGCCAGCAGCTTATCGGACGGGAGAGTCTACGAGCAGTACTTC. Its translation is CASSLSDGRVYEQYF.

The chain carries TRBV4-1 and TRBJ2-3, with TRBD2 as a possible D gene (6 bases). Germline V gene data show CDR1 as MGHRA and CDR2 as YSYEKL. Between the trimmed V and J ends, which lost 6 bases and 2 bases, there was a span of 18 bases. CDR3 size: 16 residues. This CDR3 reads CASRTGSATFTDTQYF. The DNA for the CDR3 is TGCGCCAGCAGGACCGGGAGCGCAACATTCACAGATACGCAGTATTTT.

CDR3 region: CASSPQGTLAKNIQYF. In nucleotides, the CDR3 is TGTGCCAGCAGCCCCCAGGGGACCTTAGCCAAAAACATTCAGTACTTC. The chain has TRBV7-2 and TRBJ2-4, with a tentative D call TRBD1 (6 bases). Trimming stripped 5 bases from V and 0 bases from J, with 14 bases between. Germline CDR1 reads SGHTA; CDR2 reads FQGNSA. The CDR3 length is 16 residues.

The chain has TRBV28 and TRBJ2-2; D is perhaps TRBD1 (6 bases). Germline CDR1 reads MDHEN; CDR2 reads SYDVKM. The CDR3 sequence is 15 residues long. V shed 2 bases and J shed 8 bases, with 15 bases lying between them. This chain's CDR3 is CASSLPGQLSGELFF. The CDR3 DNA is TGTGCCAGCAGTTTACCCGGACAGCTGTCGGGGGAGCTGTTTTTT.